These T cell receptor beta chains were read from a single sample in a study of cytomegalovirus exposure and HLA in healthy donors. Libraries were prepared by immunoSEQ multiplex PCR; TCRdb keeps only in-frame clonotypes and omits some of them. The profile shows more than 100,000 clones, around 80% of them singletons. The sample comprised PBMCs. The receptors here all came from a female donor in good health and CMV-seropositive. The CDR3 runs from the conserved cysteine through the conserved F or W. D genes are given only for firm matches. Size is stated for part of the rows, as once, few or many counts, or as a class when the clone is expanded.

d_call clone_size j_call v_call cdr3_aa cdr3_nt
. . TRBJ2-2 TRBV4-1 CASSRAGGGPGGELFF TGCGCCAGCAGCCGCGCTGGGGGGGGGCCGGGCGGGGAGCTGTTTTTT
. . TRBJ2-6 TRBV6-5 CASSQQDSGANVLTF TGTGCCAGCAGCCAACAGGACTCTGGGGCCAACGTCCTGACTTTC
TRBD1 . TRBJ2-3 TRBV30 CALEGQTDTQYF TGTGCCTTAGAGGGACAGACAGATACGCAGTATTTT
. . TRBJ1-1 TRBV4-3 CASSQAGFGWNTEAFF TGCGCCAGCAGCCAAGCAGGGTTCGGTTGGAACACTGAAGCTTTCTTT
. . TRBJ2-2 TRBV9 CASSVGYLQAGELFF TGTGCCAGCAGCGTAGGGTATTTGCAGGCCGGGGAGCTGTTTTTT
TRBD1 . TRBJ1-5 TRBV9 CASSVGTGDQPQHF TGTGCCAGCAGCGTAGGGACAGGGGATCAGCCCCAGCATTTT
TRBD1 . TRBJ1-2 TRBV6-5 CASRGTGRGLGYTF TGTGCCAGCAGAGGGACAGGGAGGGGGCTAGGCTACACCTTC
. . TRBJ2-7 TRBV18 CASSPGTYEQYF TGTGCCAGCTCACCGGGGACTTACGAGCAGTACTTC
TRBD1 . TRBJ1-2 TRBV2 CASIRDRDYGYTF TGTGCCAGCATCCGGGACAGGGACTATGGCTACACCTTC
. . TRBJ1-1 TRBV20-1 CSALLNTEAFF TGCAGTGCCCTTTTGAACACTGAAGCTTTCTTT
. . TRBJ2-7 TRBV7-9 CASSQQILSYEQYF TGTGCCAGCAGTCAACAGATCCTCTCCTACGAGCAGTACTTC
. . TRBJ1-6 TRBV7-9 CASSPSGANYSPLHF TGTGCCAGCAGCCCCAGCGGGGCTAACTATTCACCCCTCCACTTT
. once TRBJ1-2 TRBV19 CASSIRGAIEGYTF TGTGCCAGTAGTATACGGGGGGCCATCGAGGGCTACACCTTC
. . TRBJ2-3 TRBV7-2 CASSLLGSGTDTQYF TGTGCCAGCAGCTTACTCGGGTCCGGCACAGATACGCAGTATTTT